These 16 T cell receptor beta chains share one sample of origin, sequenced in a study of T cell repertoires in cytomegalovirus infection. TCRdb called the reads again in MiXCR, with one record for every CDR3 protein. The repertoire holds approximately 300,000 distinct CDR3 sequences, with just under 25% as singletons. Their cognate antigens are unknown. The source material was cultured PBMCs, sampled from culture after CMV antigen stimulation. These receptors were obtained from a human donor in good health (CMV status not recorded). Some clones in this sample may be carry-over from other donors' samples.

The V gene is TRBV7-9, the J gene TRBJ1-2; D is possibly TRBD1 (5 bases). Germline CDR1 is SEHNR and CDR2 is FQNEAQ (reference sequence). V dropped 5 bases and J dropped 4 bases, with 17 bases sitting between them. The CDR3 has 15 amino acids. The CDR3 DNA is TGTGCCAGCAGCCCCGGGCGGCAGGGCTTCTATGGCTACACCTTC. This encodes CASSPGRQGFYGYTF.

The chain combines TRBV29-1 with TRBJ1-2, with 7 bases that match TRBD1. V was clipped by 4 bases and J by 8 bases; unmatched bases: 10. The CDR3 loop spans 13 amino acids. Germline V gene sequence: CDR1 SQVTM, CDR2 ANQGSEA. CDR3 residues: CSVGDSPLWGYTF. CDR3 DNA sequence: TGCAGCGTTGGGGACAGCCCTTTGTGGGGCTACACCTTC.

There are a few counts of this clonotype. The V call is TRBV5-4, the J call TRBJ2-2; TRBD2 aligns across 7 bases. After removal of 2 bases from V and 5 bases from J, the junction contained 6 bases not matched to a gene. The length of the CDR3 is 15 residues. The germline gives CDR1 SGHNT, CDR2 YYREEE (reference sequence). The CDR3 reads CASSFPISGTGELFF. In nucleotides, the CDR3 is TGTGCCAGCAGCTTTCCCATTAGCGGGACCGGGGAGCTGTTTTTT. The full variable domain, with the rest looked up from reference TRBV5-4 and TRBJ2-2, is ETGVTQSPTHLIKTRGQQVTLRCSSQSGHNTVSWYQQALGQGPQFIFQYYREEENGRGNFPPRFSGLQFPNYSSELNVNALELDDSALYLCASSFPISGTGELFFGEGSRLTVL.

This chain joins TRBV6-5 and TRBJ1-2, with 8 bases identical to TRBD1. The CDR3 runs to 17 residues. With V trimmed by 1 base and J by 3 bases, 10 bases remained unmatched. Germline V lookup: CDR1 MNHEY, CDR2 SVGAGI. For the CDR3, the DNA is TGTGCCAGCAGTTACTTAGGGGAGCAGGGGGCTGACTATGGCTACACCTTC. It yields the protein CASSYLGEQGADYGYTF.

This clonotype was picked up a small number of times. The V and J genes are TRBV27 and TRBJ1-3, with TRBD1 identical over 8 bases. The length of the CDR3 is 14 residues. The trim removed 6 bases at V and 3 bases at J, leaving 4 bases unmatched. CDR1 is MNHEY, CDR2 SMNVEV, per germline (reference sequence). The CDR3 region has the DNA TGTGCCAGCAGCCCGACAGGGGTTGGAAACACCATATATTTT. As protein: CASSPTGVGNTIYF.

This clonotype has only a few counts. The gene calls are TRBV25-1 and TRBJ2-5; D is unclear. Trimming cost V 3 bases and J 10 bases, with 18 bases left between them. Germline values: CDR1 MGHDK, CDR2 SYGVNS. CDR3 length equals 14 residues. The CDR3 sequence is CASSDFQVPSFQYF. CDR3 nucleotides: TGTGCCAGCAGTGATTTTCAGGTCCCATCTTTCCAGTACTTC.

This chain joins TRBV12-3 or TRBV12-4 and TRBJ1-2; D gene ambiguous. The CDR3 loop spans 13 amino acids. Trimming cost V 4 bases and J 4 bases, with 10 bases left between them. CDR3 loop: CASSSDRFYGYTF. DNA for the CDR3: TGTGCCAGCAGTTCGGACCGGTTCTATGGCTACACCTTC.

The sample holds a few counts of this clonotype. CDR3 nucleotides: TGCGCCAGCAGCTTGGGGCATGAGCAGTTCTTC. It specifies CASSLGHEQFF. The rearrangement uses TRBV5-1 and TRBJ2-1; D ambiguous. Trimming stripped 0 bases from V and 8 bases from J, with 3 bases between. Looked up from germline, CDR1 is SGHRS and CDR2 is YFSETQ. The CDR3 runs 11 residues.

Details on this clonotype: A read error may be the cause here, since a much bigger clone is one base away. The chain has TRBV7-2 and TRBJ1-2; D is unresolved. V lost 0 bases, J lost 2 bases, and 4 bases lay in between. Per the germline V gene, CDR1 is SGHTA and CDR2 is FQGNSA. The CDR3 has 13 amino acids. The CDR3 loop is CASSLAKNYGYTF. The CDR3, as DNA: TGTGCCAGCAGCTTAGCGAAGAACTATGGCTACACCTTC.

This clonotype was observed at least ten times. The chain uses TRBV7-2 and TRBJ2-3; D is possibly TRBD1 or TRBD2 (5 bases each). This CDR3 is 17 amino acids long. Trimming cost V 4 bases and J 2 bases, with 19 bases left between them. The germline V gene encodes CDR1 SGHTA and CDR2 FQGNSA. The CDR3 here is CASSSGLVGWITDTQYF. In DNA form, the CDR3 reads TGTGCCAGCAGCTCGGGGCTGGTAGGCTGGATCACAGATACGCAGTATTTT.

The table lists this clonotype with a few counts. The chain uses TRBV14 and TRBJ2-1; tentatively, D is TRBD2 (5 bases). Germline CDR1 and CDR2: SGHDN and FVKESK. There are 13 residues in the CDR3. Trimming cost V 4 bases and J 2 bases, with 6 bases left between them. CDR3: CASSREPYNEQFF. The CDR3 DNA is TGTGCCAGCAGCCGGGAGCCCTACAATGAGCAGTTCTTC.

This chain connects TRBV4-3 to TRBJ2-3; TRBD2 matches at 16 bases. Germline trimming cut 1 base from V and 3 bases from J; bases unmatched to any gene: 10. Germline CDR1 reads LGHNA; CDR2 reads YSLEER. This CDR3 contains 20 residues. The CDR3 reads CASSQGGLAGGPVGTDTQYF. The DNA of the CDR3 is TGCGCCAGCAGCCAAGGGGGACTAGCGGGAGGGCCGGTGGGAACAGATACGCAGTATTTT.

This clonotype was recorded at least ten times. V is TRBV7-6 and J is TRBJ2-1, with 7 nucleotides matching TRBD2. The CDR3 loop spans 11 amino acids. After removal of 3 bases from V and 15 bases from J, the junction contained 5 bases not matched to a gene. Per germline, CDR1 SGHVS and CDR2 FNYEAQ. CDR3 bases: TGTGCCAGCAGCTTTGGGCGGGAGACGTTCTTC. This sequence encodes CASSFGRETFF. The whole variable domain, filled in from reference TRBV7-6 and TRBJ2-1, reads GAGVSQSPRYKVTKRGQDVALRCDPISGHVSLYWYRQALGQGPEFLTYFNYEAQQDKSGLPNDRFSAERPEGSISTLTIQRTEQRDSAMYRCASSFGRETFFGPGTRLTVL.

This clonotype appeared a few times. This rearrangement joins TRBV7-2 to TRBJ2-4; 7 nucleotides line up with TRBD1. Germline V lookup: CDR1 SGHTA, CDR2 FQGNSA. After removal of 1 base from V and 9 bases from J, the junction contained 6 bases not matched to a gene. The CDR3 covers 14 residues. Here the CDR3 reads CASSLDPDRVIQYF. The CDR3 nucleotides are TGTGCCAGCAGCTTAGATCCCGACAGGGTCATTCAGTACTTC.

This sequence joins TRBV11-2 and TRBJ2-7; D gene unclear. The CDR3 consists of 15 residues. Germline V gene sequence: CDR1 SGHAT, CDR2 FQNNGV. The V gene lost 0 bases and the J gene lost 2 bases, with 11 bases spanning the gap. Here the CDR3 reads CASSLEWGRTYEQYF. The CDR3, as DNA: TGTGCCAGCAGCTTAGAGTGGGGAAGAACCTACGAGCAGTACTTC.

This sequence joins TRBV19 and TRBJ1-1, with no clear D. V lost 5 bases to trimming and J lost 5 bases, with 12 bases between them. Germline V gene lookup returns CDR1 LNHDA and CDR2 SQIVND (reference sequence). CDR3 length equals 13 residues. The CDR3 reads CASSARWLTEAFF. In DNA, the CDR3 is TGTGCCAGTAGTGCTCGGTGGCTGACTGAAGCTTTCTTT.